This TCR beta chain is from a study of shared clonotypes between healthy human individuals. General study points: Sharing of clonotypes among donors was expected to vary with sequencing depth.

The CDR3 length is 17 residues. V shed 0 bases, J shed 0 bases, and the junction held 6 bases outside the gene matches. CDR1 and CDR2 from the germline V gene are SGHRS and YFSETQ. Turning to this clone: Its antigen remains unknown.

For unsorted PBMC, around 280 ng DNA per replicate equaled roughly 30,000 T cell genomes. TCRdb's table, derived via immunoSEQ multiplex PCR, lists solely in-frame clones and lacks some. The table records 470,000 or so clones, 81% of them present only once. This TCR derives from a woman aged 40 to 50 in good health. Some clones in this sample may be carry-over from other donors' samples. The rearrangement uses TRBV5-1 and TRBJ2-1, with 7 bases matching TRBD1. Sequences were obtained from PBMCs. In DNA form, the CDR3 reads TGCGCCAGCAGCTTGGGACAGGGCTTTAACTCCTACAATGAGCAGTTCTTC. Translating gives CASSLGQGFNSYNEQFF. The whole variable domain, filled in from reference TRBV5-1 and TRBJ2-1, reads KAGVTQTPRYLIKTRGQQVTLSCSPISGHRSVSWYQQTPGQGLQFLFEYFSETQRNKGNFPGRFSGRQFSNSRSEMNVSTLELGDSALYLCASSLGQGFNSYNEQFFGPGTRLTVL.